These T cell receptor beta chains were read from a single sample in a study of shared clonotypes between healthy human individuals. Assay: immunoSEQ multiplex PCR; the TCRdb copy retains only in-frame clones and omits some. The repertoire holds some 2.1 million clones, with 93% as singletons. Sequencing input: naive CD8+ T cells from PBMCs. The origin of the receptors is a man aged 18 to 29 in good health. Some clones in this sample may be carry-over from other donors' samples. The CDR3 runs from the conserved cysteine through the conserved F or W. The order of the fields is V gene, J gene, CDR3 protein.

V gene: TRBV5-6
J gene: TRBJ2-3
CDR3 protein: CASSLLADTQYF

V gene: TRBV4-1
J gene: TRBJ2-5
CDR3 protein: CASSRRMGAGEETQYF

V gene: TRBV7-9
J gene: TRBJ2-7
CDR3 protein: CASSFGVREQYF

V gene: TRBV7-9
J gene: TRBJ2-3
CDR3 protein: CASRNREADTQYF

V gene: TRBV11-2
J gene: TRBJ2-7
CDR3 protein: CASSTSASYEQYF

V gene: TRBV6-6
J gene: TRBJ2-1
CDR3 protein: CASREATNSYNEQFF

V gene: TRBV4-2
J gene: TRBJ2-7
CDR3 protein: CASSQERQGYEQYF

V gene: TRBV10-3
J gene: TRBJ1-1
CDR3 protein: CAISESARGGLDTEAFF

V gene: TRBV7-9
J gene: TRBJ2-7
CDR3 protein: CASSPTGLAYEQYF

V gene: TRBV12-5
J gene: TRBJ1-2
CDR3 protein: CASGWGTGTNYGYTF

V gene: TRBV30
J gene: TRBJ1-5
CDR3 protein: CAWSFQGKNQPQHF

V gene: TRBV28
J gene: TRBJ1-1
CDR3 protein: CASSLRVRNTEAFF

V gene: TRBV28
J gene: TRBJ1-1
CDR3 protein: CASSPQGASVEAFF

V gene: TRBV27
J gene: TRBJ1-4
CDR3 protein: CAIKKGGPGEKLFF

V gene: TRBV7-9
J gene: TRBJ2-3
CDR3 protein: CASSSTQTGYPDTQYF

V gene: TRBV7-8
J gene: TRBJ2-6
CDR3 protein: CASSLDPAVGANVLTF

V gene: TRBV7-9
J gene: TRBJ2-1
CDR3 protein: CASSLAAGGSNEQFF

V gene: TRBV2
J gene: TRBJ2-7
CDR3 protein: CASREGPSGEWYEQYF

V gene: TRBV27
J gene: TRBJ2-7
CDR3 protein: CASSLLPGAVYEQYF

V gene: TRBV15
J gene: TRBJ2-1
CDR3 protein: CATSGGLSYNEQFF

V gene: TRBV5-1
J gene: TRBJ2-1
CDR3 protein: CASSLGPYEGTDNEQFF

V gene: TRBV6-6
J gene: TRBJ1-3
CDR3 protein: CASQGNTIYF

V gene: TRBV27
J gene: TRBJ2-1
CDR3 protein: CASRHTTSSYNEQFF

V gene: TRBV27
J gene: TRBJ2-7
CDR3 protein: CASSLKISLGRAPYEQYF

V gene: TRBV5-6
J gene: TRBJ2-1
CDR3 protein: CASSLADLAGHFF

V gene: TRBV4-3
J gene: TRBJ2-7
CDR3 protein: CASSQGAGTYEQYF

V gene: TRBV9
J gene: TRBJ2-3
CDR3 protein: CASSVSGEVTDTQYF

V gene: TRBV5-1
J gene: TRBJ1-1
CDR3 protein: CASSLTGQGDENTEAFF

V gene: TRBV4-1
J gene: TRBJ1-5
CDR3 protein: CASSQVYGTARGPQHF

V gene: TRBV4-2
J gene: TRBJ2-2
CDR3 protein: CASWGGAGELFF

V gene: TRBV29-1
J gene: TRBJ1-2
CDR3 protein: CSVVGQGAHGYTF

V gene: TRBV27
J gene: TRBJ1-1
CDR3 protein: CASSPVGAGATEAFF

V gene: TRBV4-3
J gene: TRBJ1-2
CDR3 protein: CARPYYQGPEEGYTF

V gene: TRBV11-2
J gene: TRBJ2-1
CDR3 protein: CASSLGLAGGPQFF

V gene: TRBV9
J gene: TRBJ1-2
CDR3 protein: CASSGGSTGAYGYTF

V gene: TRBV7-6
J gene: TRBJ2-5
CDR3 protein: CASSARRPGETQYF

V gene: TRBV19
J gene: TRBJ2-1
CDR3 protein: CASSIDRAGAMRNEQFF

V gene: TRBV27
J gene: TRBJ1-2
CDR3 protein: CASRPWTDYGYTF

V gene: TRBV6-5
J gene: TRBJ1-1
CDR3 protein: CASNPGRLNTEAFF

V gene: TRBV9
J gene: TRBJ1-4
CDR3 protein: CASSVGQNYDPNEKLFF

V gene: TRBV27
J gene: TRBJ2-2
CDR3 protein: CASSLHTGELFF

V gene: TRBV7-9
J gene: TRBJ2-1
CDR3 protein: CASSPSWADEQFF

V gene: TRBV7-9
J gene: TRBJ2-2
CDR3 protein: CASSLAGGGVAGELFF

V gene: TRBV11-2
J gene: TRBJ1-1
CDR3 protein: CASSLVPRAATTEAFF

V gene: TRBV7-9
J gene: TRBJ2-1
CDR3 protein: CASSSLAGVSYNEQFF

V gene: TRBV18
J gene: TRBJ2-5
CDR3 protein: CASSLAGTGGLQETQYF